The 15 T cell receptor beta chains listed next were all sequenced from one sample in a study of T cells in Graves' hyperthyroidism and ophthalmopathy (dated by TCRdb to the late 2010s). Library generation was performed with multiplex PCR. These reads were obtained on an Illumina HiSeq 2000. The TCR beta CDR3 regions were amplified from the RNA transcripts. For the first round of RT-PCR on the TCR CDR3, the HTBI primer set was used together with the Qiagen OneStep RT-PCR kit. TCRdb reran the public reads through fastp at Q25 and MiXCR, keeping productive beta chains. Each entry is one CDR3 protein sequence, shown with its most common DNA and genes. The sample table contains some 500,000 distinct CDR3 sequences; only one count was recorded for 14% of them. The top ten hold roughly 17% of the sample. The material sequenced was blood. These receptors all come from a woman under 30 with Graves' hyperthyroidism.

This clonotype was counted ten times or more. J is TRBJ2-4 and V is TRBV6-1; TRBD2 might be the D (5 bases). The V end was cut by 8 bases, the J end by 4 bases, with 15 bases between. From germline, CDR1 is MNHNS and CDR2 SASEGT. The CDR3 is made up of 14 amino acids. The CDR3 loop reads CASRGGPGKNIQYF. CDR3 DNA: TGTGCCAGCCGTGGCGGGCCTGGTAAAAACATTCAGTACTTC.

There are a few counts of this clonotype. The chain couples TRBV6-1 to TRBJ1-4; D is unclear. The CDR3 covers 13 residues. Looked up from germline, CDR1 is MNHNS and CDR2 is SASEGT. With 7 bases removed from V and 7 bases from J, the gap between germline ends came to 13 bases. The CDR3 bases are TGTGCCAGCACCAACCCTGGAAGTGAAAAACTGTTTTTT. As protein: CASTNPGSEKLFF.

This clonotype was seen ten or more times. The chain combines TRBV19 with TRBJ1-1; TRBD1 matches at 11 bases. This CDR3 spans 15 amino acids. With 6 bases clipped from V and 5 bases from J, the junction kept 8 bases outside the gene matches. CDR1 and CDR2 (germline): LNHDA, SQIVND (reference sequence). The CDR3 DNA sequence: TGTGCCAGTAGAACCCGGGACAGGGGGAGAACTGAAGCTTTCTTT. Amino acid sequence: CASRTRDRGRTEAFF.

The table lists this clonotype with a few counts. The chain uses TRBV5-1 and TRBJ1-2; no clear D. Trimming took off 4 bases at V and 9 bases at J, with 22 bases between the two ends. From germline, CDR1 is SGHRS and CDR2 YFSETQ. The CDR3 covers 15 residues. The DNA for the CDR3 is TGCGCCAGCAGCCTCGACTTTGCGGAGGTTGTTAGCTACACCTTC. Protein: CASSLDFAEVVSYTF. Supplemented by reference TRBV5-1 and TRBJ1-2, the full variable domain reads KAGVTQTPRYLIKTRGQQVTLSCSPISGHRSVSWYQQTPGQGLQFLFEYFSETQRNKGNFPGRFSGRQFSNSRSEMNVSTLELGDSALYLCASSLDFAEVVSYTFGSGTRLTVV.

This clonotype came up many times. The CDR3 spells CASSLGLAGAGTQYF. The DNA of the CDR3 is TGCGCCAGCAGCTTGGGGCTAGCGGGAGCGGGTACGCAGTATTTT. The V call is TRBV5-1, the J call TRBJ2-3; 10 nucleotides align to TRBD2. The CDR3 spans 15 residues. Germline V gene sequence: CDR1 SGHRS, CDR2 YFSETQ. Trimming took 0 bases from V and 8 from J; bases not matched to a gene: 6.

In its sample, this clonotype was seen a few times. V and J are TRBV5-1 and TRBJ1-5, with a possible D match to TRBD1 (5 bases). Germline lookup yields CDR1 SGHRS and CDR2 YFSETQ. This CDR3 is built from 15 residues. V was trimmed by 5 bases and J by 2 bases, leaving 14 bases between them. DNA of the CDR3: TGCGCCAGCAGTTCCGGTACACAGGGCAATCAGCCCCAGCATTTT. Translated: CASSSGTQGNQPQHF.

This clonotype was detected only once. A read error is possible here, since a much larger clone lies one base away. The V and J genes are TRBV5-1 and TRBJ2-4, with D perhaps matching TRBD1 (6 bases). This CDR3 contains 15 residues. Germline-derived CDR1 and CDR2 are SGHRS and YFSETQ. The CDR3 DNA reads TGCGCCAGCAGCCCGAACAGGGTGGCCAAAAACATGCAGTACTTC. As protein: CASSPNRVAKNMQYF.

The chain carries TRBV7-9 and TRBJ1-5, with a weak D call TRBD1 (6 bases). The CDR3 runs 16 residues. Germline-derived CDR1 and CDR2 are SEHNR and FQNEAQ (reference sequence). The V end was cut by 4 bases, the J end by 2 bases, with 15 bases between. CDR3 amino acids: CASSSTQGSGNQPQHF. The CDR3 coding sequence is TGTGCCAGCAGCTCCACACAGGGTAGTGGCAATCAGCCCCAGCATTTT.

A single count supports this clonotype. The chain joins TRBV19 to TRBJ1-2; weak D call: TRBD1 (5 bases). CDR3 size: 16 residues. With 3 bases removed from V and 4 bases from J, the gap between germline ends came to 18 bases. Germline V gene lookup returns CDR1 LNHDA and CDR2 SQIVND (reference sequence). The CDR3 sequence: CASSISGASYPYGYTF. CDR3 sequence (DNA): TGTGCCAGTAGTATCTCCGGGGCCTCCTATCCCTATGGCTACACCTTC.

This clonotype was recorded a few times. A clone one base away is much larger, so this may be a read error. The chain carries TRBV6-6 and TRBJ1-2; D may be TRBD1 (6 bases). This CDR3 contains 16 residues. Germline lookup yields CDR1 MNHNY and CDR2 SVGAGI (reference sequence). The CDR3 nucleotides are TGTGCCAGCAGTTACACCCCCGACAGGACTAACTATGGCTGCACCTTC. Translation: CASSYTPDRTNYGCTF.

To note about this clonotype: A much larger clone is a single base away; this may be a read error. This chain uses TRBV27 with TRBJ1-4; tentatively, D is TRBD1 (6 bases). The germline V gene encodes CDR1 MNHEY and CDR2 SMNVEV (reference sequence). This CDR3 is 13 amino acids long. CDR3 bases: TGTGCCAGCACGCGGGGGCCTAATGAAAAACTGCTTTTT. Translation: CASTRGPNEKLLF.

Ten or more counts support this clonotype. This chain uses TRBV29-1 with TRBJ2-2; D is unresolved. The germline CDR1 and CDR2 sequences are SQVTM and ANQGSEA. This CDR3 spans 13 amino acids. The V and J ends lost 4 bases and 4 bases respectively, with 10 bases between them. CDR3 sequence: CSVGEGFTGELFF. CDR3 DNA sequence: TGCAGCGTTGGTGAAGGGTTCACCGGGGAGCTGTTTTTT.

In this sample, this clonotype turned up many times. The rearrangement links TRBV3-1 to TRBJ1-1; D unresolved. V shed 3 bases and J shed 0 bases, with 8 bases lying between them. The length of the CDR3 is 14 residues. Germline values: CDR1 LGHDT, CDR2 YNNKEL (reference sequence). The CDR3 nucleotides read TGTGCCAGCAGCCAGGGCAGAGTGAACACTGAAGCTTTCTTT. It encodes CASSQGRVNTEAFF.

CDR3 amino acids: CASSDPSWAVESTDTQYF. Here the CDR3 DNA reads TGTGCCAGCAGTGACCCCTCATGGGCGGTCGAAAGCACAGATACGCAGTATTTT. This rearrangement joins TRBV6-1 to TRBJ2-3; no clear D gene. Trimming shortened V by 3 bases and J by 0 bases, and 19 bases separated the two germline ends. The CDR3 loop spans 18 amino acids. Germline assignment: CDR1 MNHNS and CDR2 SASEGT.

This clonotype occurred a few times. The chain joins TRBV29-1 to TRBJ2-2; D call uncertain. Per the germline V gene, CDR1 is SQVTM and CDR2 is ANQGSEA. The CDR3 has 14 amino acids. Trimming pared 5 bases from V and 1 base from J, leaving 11 bases between. The CDR3 sequence is CSVKGPKNTGELFF. In nucleotides, the CDR3 is TGCAGCGTTAAGGGCCCGAAGAACACCGGGGAGCTGTTTTTT.